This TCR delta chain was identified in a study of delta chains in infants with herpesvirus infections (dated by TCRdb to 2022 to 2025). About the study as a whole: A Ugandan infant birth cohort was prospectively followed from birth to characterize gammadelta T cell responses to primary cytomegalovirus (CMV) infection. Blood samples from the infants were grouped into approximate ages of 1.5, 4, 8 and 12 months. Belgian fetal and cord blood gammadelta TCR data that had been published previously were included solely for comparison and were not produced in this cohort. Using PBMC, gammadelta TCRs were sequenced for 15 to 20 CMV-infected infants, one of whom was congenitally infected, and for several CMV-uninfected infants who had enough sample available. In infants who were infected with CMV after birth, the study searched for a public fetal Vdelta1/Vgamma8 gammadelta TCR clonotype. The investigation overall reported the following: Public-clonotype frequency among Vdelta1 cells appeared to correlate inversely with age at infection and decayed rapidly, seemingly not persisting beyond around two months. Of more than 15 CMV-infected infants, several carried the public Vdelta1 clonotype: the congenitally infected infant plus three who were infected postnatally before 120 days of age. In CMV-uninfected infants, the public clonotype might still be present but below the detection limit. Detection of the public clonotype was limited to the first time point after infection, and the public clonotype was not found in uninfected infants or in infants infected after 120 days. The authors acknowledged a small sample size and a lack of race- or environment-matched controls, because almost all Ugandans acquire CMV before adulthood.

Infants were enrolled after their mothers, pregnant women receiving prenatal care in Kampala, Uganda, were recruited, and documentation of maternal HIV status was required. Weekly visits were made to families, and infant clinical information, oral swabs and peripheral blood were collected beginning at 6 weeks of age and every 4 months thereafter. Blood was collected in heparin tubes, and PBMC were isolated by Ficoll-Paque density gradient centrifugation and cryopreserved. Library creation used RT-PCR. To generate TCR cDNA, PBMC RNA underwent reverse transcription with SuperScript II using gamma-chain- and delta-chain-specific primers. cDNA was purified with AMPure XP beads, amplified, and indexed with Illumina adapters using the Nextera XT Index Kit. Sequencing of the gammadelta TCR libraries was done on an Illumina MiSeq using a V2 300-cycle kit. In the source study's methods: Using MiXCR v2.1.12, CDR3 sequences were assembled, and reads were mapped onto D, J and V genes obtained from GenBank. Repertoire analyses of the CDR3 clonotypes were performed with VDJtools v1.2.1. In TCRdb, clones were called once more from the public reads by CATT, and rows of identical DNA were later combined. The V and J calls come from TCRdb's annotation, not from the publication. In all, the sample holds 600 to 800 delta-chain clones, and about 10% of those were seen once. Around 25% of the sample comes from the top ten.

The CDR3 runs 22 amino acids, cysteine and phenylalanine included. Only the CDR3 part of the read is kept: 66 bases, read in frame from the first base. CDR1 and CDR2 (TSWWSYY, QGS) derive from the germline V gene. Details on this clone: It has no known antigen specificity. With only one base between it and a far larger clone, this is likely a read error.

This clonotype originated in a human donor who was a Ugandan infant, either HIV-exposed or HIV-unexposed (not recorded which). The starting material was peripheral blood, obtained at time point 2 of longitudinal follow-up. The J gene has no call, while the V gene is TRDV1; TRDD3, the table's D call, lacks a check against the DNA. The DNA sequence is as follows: TGTGCTCTTGGGGAATCCCGCCTTCCCCCTTACTGGGGGACCTATTACACCGATAAGCTCATCTTT. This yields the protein CALGESRLPPYWGTYYTDKLIF.